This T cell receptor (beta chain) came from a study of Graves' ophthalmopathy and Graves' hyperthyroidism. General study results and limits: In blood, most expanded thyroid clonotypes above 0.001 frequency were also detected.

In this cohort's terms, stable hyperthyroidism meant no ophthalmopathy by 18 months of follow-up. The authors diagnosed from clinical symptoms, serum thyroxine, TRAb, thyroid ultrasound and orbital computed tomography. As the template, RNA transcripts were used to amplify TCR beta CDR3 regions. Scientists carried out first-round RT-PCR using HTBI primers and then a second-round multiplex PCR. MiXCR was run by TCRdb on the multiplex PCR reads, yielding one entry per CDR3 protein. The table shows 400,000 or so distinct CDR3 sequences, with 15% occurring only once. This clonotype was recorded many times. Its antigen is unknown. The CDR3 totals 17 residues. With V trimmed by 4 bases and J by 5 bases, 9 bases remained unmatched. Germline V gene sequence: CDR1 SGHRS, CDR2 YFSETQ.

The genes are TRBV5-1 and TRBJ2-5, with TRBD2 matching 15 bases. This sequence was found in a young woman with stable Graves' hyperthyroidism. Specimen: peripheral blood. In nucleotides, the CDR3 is TGCGCCAGCAGCCCCGGGACTAGCGGGGGGTCATGGGAGACCCAGTACTTC. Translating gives CASSPGTSGGSWETQYF.